Listed here are 18 T cell receptor beta chains from one sample, sequenced in a study of metastatic and nonmetastatic thyroid tumors. TCRdb reassembled clones from the PCR reads with MiXCR. The data contain roughly 44,000 clones, roughly 26% of them seen just once; the ten biggest clones take up roughly 14%. Until they underwent thyroid surgery, no patient had received any treatment. The sample taken for sequencing was tumor tissue. Every receptor here comes from a female donor with papillary thyroid cancer or a benign thyroid nodule (not recorded which). Some clones in this sample may be carry-over from other donors' samples.

This chain uses TRBV2 with TRBJ2-7; 12 bases agree with TRBD2. CDR1 and CDR2 (germline): SNHLY, FYNNEI. The V segment lost 2 bases and the J segment 6 bases; nucleotides outside the gene matches: 5. The CDR3 is 15 amino acids. The CDR3 protein is CASSEQLAGGSEQYF. The DNA for the CDR3 is TGTGCCAGCAGTGAACAACTAGCGGGAGGAAGCGAGCAGTACTTC.

Many counts were recorded for this clone. The chain couples TRBV20-1 to TRBJ1-1; possibly TRBD1 for D (5 bases). Trimming took off 6 bases at V and 7 bases at J, with 18 bases between the two ends. Germline CDR1 is DFQATT and CDR2 is SNEGSKA (reference sequence). The CDR3 sequence is 13 residues long. This CDR3 is CSAKETGRDEAFF. The CDR3 DNA sequence: TGCAGTGCAAAGGAAACAGGAAGGGATGAAGCTTTCTTT.

By proportion, this clone is medium-sized. CDR3 nucleotides: TGTGCCAGCAGTTACTCGAGGGGGCGGGGTCCCAGCTCTGGGGCCAACGTCCTGACTTTC. Its translation is CASSYSRGRGPSSGANVLTF. V usage is TRBV6-2 or TRBV6-3 and J usage is TRBJ2-6; possible D gene TRBD1, 7 bases. Germline CDR1 is MNHEY and CDR2 is SVGEGT. V lost 0 bases to trimming and J lost 0 bases, with 18 bases between them. This CDR3 has 20 amino acids.

This clone was counted at least ten times. The chain links TRBV3-1 to TRBJ2-7, with 14 bases lining up with TRBD2. The CDR3 covers 15 residues. The J segment lost 5 bases and the V segment lost 3 bases, leaving 3 bases of the junction unmatched. Per germline, CDR1 LGHDT and CDR2 YNNKEL (reference sequence). The CDR3 coding sequence is TGTGCCAGCAGCCACCCGGGACTAGCGGGAGACGAGCAGTACTTC. Translation gives CASSHPGLAGDEQYF.

The V gene is TRBV20-1, the J gene TRBJ2-7; no reliable D call. The length of the CDR3 is 14 residues. V was trimmed by 0 bases and J by 7 bases, leaving 16 bases between them. The germline V gene has CDR1 DFQATT and CDR2 SNEGSKA (reference sequence). CDR3 sequence: CSARDRDLGREQYF. CDR3 nucleotides: TGCAGTGCTAGAGACCGAGACCTCGGGCGGGAGCAGTACTTC.

This clone showed up many times. CDR3 sequence: CASSLNLAGGEDTQYF. The CDR3, as DNA: TGTGCCAGCAGTTTAAATCTAGCGGGGGGCGAAGATACGCAGTATTTT. V and J are TRBV12-3 or TRBV12-4 and TRBJ2-3, with 11 bases identical to TRBD2. CDR3 length equals 16 residues. V shed 2 bases and J 5 bases; nucleotides not matched to a gene: 6.

This clone is termed medium-sized. The chain couples TRBV5-1 to TRBJ1-2; 7 nucleotides agree with TRBD1. V lost 0 bases and J lost 6; bases outside the gene matches: 5. This CDR3 is 14 amino acids long. Germline V gene sequence: CDR1 SGHRS, CDR2 YFSETQ. CDR3 protein: CASSLARGVDGYTF. The CDR3 DNA reads TGCGCCAGCAGCTTGGCCAGGGGGGTGGATGGCTACACCTTC. The full variable domain, rest sourced from reference TRBV5-1 and TRBJ1-2, is KAGVTQTPRYLIKTRGQQVTLSCSPISGHRSVSWYQQTPGQGLQFLFEYFSETQRNKGNFPGRFSGRQFSNSRSEMNVSTLELGDSALYLCASSLARGVDGYTFGSGTRLTVV.

CDR3 sequence: CSASSDRGERQFF. CDR3 bases: TGCAGTGCTTCCTCGGACAGGGGGGAGCGGCAGTTCTTC. V usage is TRBV20-1 and J usage is TRBJ2-1; 10 nucleotides match TRBD1. Germline V lookup: CDR1 DFQATT, CDR2 SNEGSKA (reference sequence). Germline trimming cut 5 bases from V and 12 bases from J; bases unmatched to any gene: 10. This CDR3 region has 13 residues.

CDR3 amino acids: CASRPRDKIPRGELFF. The CDR3, as DNA: TGTGCCAGCAGACCTCGGGACAAAATCCCTCGCGGGGAGCTGTTTTTT. J is TRBJ2-2 and V is TRBV6-1; possibly TRBD1 for D (6 bases). CDR3 length: 16 amino acids. Looked up from germline, CDR1 is MNHNS and CDR2 is SASEGT. V lost 6 bases, J lost 7 bases, and 21 bases lay in between.

This chain uses TRBV20-1 with TRBJ1-6; 11 bases align to TRBD1. V lost 3 bases, J lost 9 bases, and 13 bases stayed unmatched. CDR3 length: 17 amino acids. Germline CDR1 DFQATT, CDR2 SNEGSKA (reference sequence). This CDR3 is CSARVGTGGVSSSPLHF. CDR3 DNA: TGCAGTGCTAGGGTTGGGACAGGGGGAGTTAGTAGTTCACCCCTCCACTTT.

J is TRBJ2-7 and V is TRBV7-8; TRBD2 matches at 14 bases. The V and J ends lost 5 bases and 0 bases, in that order; junction bases with no gene match: 9. The CDR3 sequence is 18 residues long. CDR1 SGHVS and CDR2 FQNEAQ come from the germline V gene. In nucleotides, the CDR3 is TGTGCCAGCAGCCAGAGGACTAGCGGGGGGCTGAGCTCCTACGAGCAGTACTTC. Protein: CASSQRTSGGLSSYEQYF.

This clone was seen at least ten times. This specimen includes other DNA sequences encoding the same CDR3. V usage is TRBV29-1 and J usage is TRBJ1-2; D is undetermined. Deletions cut 2 bases from V and 3 bases from J, with 7 bases between. The CDR3 consists of 12 residues. Germline values: CDR1 SQVTM, CDR2 ANQGSEA. The CDR3 is CSVENMDYGYTF. DNA of the CDR3: TGCAGCGTTGAAAATATGGACTATGGCTACACCTTC.

The table lists this clone with many counts. CDR3 coding DNA: TGTGCCAGCAGCCAATTGTATCTAGCGGGAGATGAGCAGTACTTC. Translation: CASSQLYLAGDEQYF. The V call is TRBV4-2, the J call TRBJ2-7; TRBD2 matches 10 bases. The ends lost 2 bases at V and 7 bases at J; junction bases unmatched: 8. CDR3 length: 15 residues. The germline gives CDR1 LGHNA, CDR2 YNFKEQ.

This clone showed up many times. The rearrangement uses TRBV7-3 and TRBJ2-1; D remains ambiguous. This CDR3 has 15 residues. The germline V gene encodes CDR1 SGHTA and CDR2 FQGTGA. CDR3: CVQFRAKSSYNEQFF. The CDR3 DNA follows: TGTGTACAATTTCGGGCCAAAAGCTCCTACAATGAGCAGTTCTTC.

In this sample, this clone turned up many times. This sequence joins TRBV5-6 and TRBJ1-6, with 7 positions matching TRBD1. J lost 8 bases, V lost 4 bases, and 9 bases had no gene match. This CDR3 has 15 residues. Germline CDR1 is SGHDT and CDR2 is YYEEEE. CDR3 sequence: CASSPGNRGDSPLHF. The CDR3 DNA reads as TGTGCCAGCAGCCCGGGAAACAGGGGAGATTCACCCCTCCACTTT. The whole variable domain, filled in from reference TRBV5-6 and TRBJ1-6, reads DAGVTQSPTHLIKTRGQQVTLRCSPKSGHDTVSWYQQALGQGPQFIFQYYEEEERQRGNFPDRFSGHQFPNYSSELNVNALLLGDSALYLCASSPGNRGDSPLHFGNGTRLTVT.

V usage is TRBV20-1 and J usage is TRBJ2-1; no clear D gene. The germline gives CDR1 DFQATT, CDR2 SNEGSKA (reference sequence). The CDR3 totals 12 residues. CDR3 sequence: CIARDRENEQFF. DNA of the CDR3: TGCATCGCTAGAGATAGGGAAAATGAGCAGTTCTTC.

This clone was observed a few times. The V and J genes are TRBV6-1 and TRBJ2-7; 9 bases are a match to TRBD2. Germline loops: CDR1 MNHNS, CDR2 SASEGT. With V trimmed by 4 bases and J by 0 bases, 4 bases remained unmatched. The CDR3 length is 15 residues. The CDR3 reads CASSASGDSSYEQYF. Written as DNA, the CDR3 is TGTGCCAGCAGTGCTAGCGGGGATAGCTCCTACGAGCAGTACTTC.

This clone was picked up a small number of times. The rearrangement uses TRBV11-2 and TRBJ1-2, with a possible D match to TRBD1 (5 bases). The CDR3 runs 16 residues. Germline V gene sequence: CDR1 SGHAT, CDR2 FQNNGV. With 1 base removed from V and 4 bases from J, the gap between germline ends came to 16 bases. In nucleotides, the CDR3 is TGTGCCAGCAGCTTAGGCCCCGGGACGAGGATCTATGGCTACACCTTC. It encodes CASSLGPGTRIYGYTF.